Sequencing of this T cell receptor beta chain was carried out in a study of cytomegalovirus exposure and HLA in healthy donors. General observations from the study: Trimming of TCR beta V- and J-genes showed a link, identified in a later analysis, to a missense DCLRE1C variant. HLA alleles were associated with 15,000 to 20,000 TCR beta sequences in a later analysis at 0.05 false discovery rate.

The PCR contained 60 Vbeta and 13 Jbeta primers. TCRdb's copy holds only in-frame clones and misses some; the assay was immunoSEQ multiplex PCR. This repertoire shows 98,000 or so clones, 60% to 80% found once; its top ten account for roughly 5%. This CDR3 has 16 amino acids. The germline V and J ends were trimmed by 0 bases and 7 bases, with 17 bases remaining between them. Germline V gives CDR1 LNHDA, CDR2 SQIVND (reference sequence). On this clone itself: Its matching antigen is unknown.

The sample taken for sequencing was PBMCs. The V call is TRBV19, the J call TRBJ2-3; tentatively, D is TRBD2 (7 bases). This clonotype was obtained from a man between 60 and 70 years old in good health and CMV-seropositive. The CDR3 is CASSIEGWGGRNTQYF. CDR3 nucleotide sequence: TGTGCCAGTAGTATAGAAGGTTGGGGGGGCCGGAATACGCAGTATTTT.